Below are 25 T cell receptor beta chains sequenced from a single sample in a study of T cells in Graves' hyperthyroidism and ophthalmopathy (dated by TCRdb to the late 2010s). To prepare the library, multiplex PCR was applied. Sequencing took place on an Illumina HiSeq 2000. The TCR beta CDR3 regions were amplified from the RNA transcripts. A first-round RT-PCR of the TCR CDR3 used the HTBI primer set with the Qiagen OneStep RT-PCR kit. TCRdb reworked the public reads: Q25 trimming with fastp, MiXCR clone assembly, productive beta chains retained. Each CDR3 protein gets just one entry, which takes the most common genes and DNA from the rows behind it. The sample table contains about half a million distinct CDR3 sequences; only one count was recorded for roughly 20% of them. The ten largest clones represent 26% of the sample. The material sequenced was blood. The source is a man between 18 and 29 years old with Graves' hyperthyroidism.

In the case of this clonotype: A much larger clone lies a single base off, so this may be a read error. The chain couples TRBV5-6 to TRBJ1-1, with 7 bases that match TRBD1. CDR1 is SGHDT and CDR2 is YYEEEE in the germline V gene. The CDR3 has 16 amino acids. The trim removed 4 bases at V and 4 bases at J, leaving 13 bases unmatched. The CDR3 spells CASSAGWYRGGTEAFF. The CDR3 nucleotides are TGTGCCAGCAGCGCCGGGTGGTACAGGGGCGGCACTGAAGCTTTCTTT.

This clonotype was recorded a few times. The chain couples TRBV2 to TRBJ2-3; D possibly corresponds to TRBD1 (5 bases). With 6 bases removed from V and 0 bases from J, the gap between germline ends came to 13 bases. This CDR3 is 15 amino acids long. CDR1 and CDR2 (germline): SNHLY, FYNNEI. The CDR3 DNA is TGTGCCAGCAGCAAGACAGTCCCTAGCACAGATACGCAGTATTTT. Translated, it gives CASSKTVPSTDTQYF.

In this sample, this clonotype turned up many times. V and J are TRBV12-3 or TRBV12-4 and TRBJ2-5; no clear D gene. The CDR3 contains 15 residues. Trimming took 2 bases from V and 3 from J, leaving 13 bases between them. The CDR3 reads CASSLLNLGKETQYF. In DNA, the CDR3 is TGTGCCAGCAGTTTACTAAACTTGGGAAAAGAGACCCAGTACTTC.

This clonotype appeared many times. The gene calls are TRBV11-2 and TRBJ2-5, with 10 bases matching TRBD1. J lost 5 bases, V lost 2 bases, and 2 bases had no gene match. The CDR3 runs to 14 residues. The germline V gene has CDR1 SGHAT and CDR2 FQNNGV. CDR3 in amino acids: CASSLSDRGETQYF. In nucleotides, the CDR3 is TGTGCCAGCAGCTTATCGGACAGGGGGGAGACCCAGTACTTC.

Many counts were recorded for this clonotype. The genes are TRBV7-6 and TRBJ1-2; 7 bases fit TRBD1. Trimming removed 5 bases from V and 4 bases from J; junction bases left unmatched: 10. CDR1 is SGHVS, CDR2 FNYEAQ, per germline. This CDR3 has 15 residues. DNA for the CDR3: TGTGCCAGCAGCCCTCAGGACAGGCCCGGCTATGGCTACACCTTC. Amino acid sequence: CASSPQDRPGYGYTF.

The sample holds many counts of this clonotype. V is TRBV28 and J is TRBJ1-1; no clear D gene. V was trimmed by 7 bases and J by 4 bases, leaving 22 bases between them. The CDR3 runs to 16 residues. Germline V gene lookup returns CDR1 MDHEN and CDR2 SYDVKM. The CDR3 DNA reads TGTGCCAGCAATCCGGACCAGCGGCGGTCGAGCACTGAAGCTTTCTTT. Translating it yields CASNPDQRRSSTEAFF. The variable domain in full, with the rest retrieved from reference TRBV28 and TRBJ1-1, is DVKVTQSSRYLVKRTGEKVFLECVQDMDHENMFWYRQDPGLGLRLIYFSYDVKMKEKGDIPEGYSVSREKKERFSLILESASTNQTSMYLCASNPDQRRSSTEAFFGQGTRLTVV.

In this sample, this clonotype turned up a few times. The chain combines TRBV5-6 with TRBJ2-2, with 9 bases fitting TRBD1. CDR1 is SGHDT and CDR2 is YYEEEE in the germline V gene. With 4 bases clipped from V and 3 bases from J, the junction kept 7 bases outside the gene matches. The CDR3 covers 16 residues. CDR3 region: CASSVTGGKDTGELFF. The CDR3 bases are TGTGCCAGCAGCGTGACAGGGGGTAAGGACACCGGGGAGCTGTTTTTT.

V and J are TRBV12-3 or TRBV12-4 and TRBJ1-2; 9 nucleotides agree with TRBD1. Unmatched junction bases numbered 4, after V lost 5 bases and J lost 3 bases. The CDR3 is made up of 14 amino acids. CDR3 DNA: TGTGCCAGCAGTCGGGACAGGGCCGACTATGGCTACACCTTC. Translated: CASSRDRADYGYTF.

Ten or more counts support this clonotype. The chain couples TRBV11-2 to TRBJ2-5; possibly TRBD1 for D (5 bases). CDR1 and CDR2 from the germline V gene are SGHAT and FQNNGV. The CDR3 length is 14 residues. Trimming pared 5 bases from V and 2 bases from J, leaving 12 bases between. The CDR3 coding sequence is TGTGCCAGCAGCCATTTCAGGGATCAAGAGACCCAGTACTTC. Amino acid sequence: CASSHFRDQETQYF.

This clonotype has a count of ten or more. The CDR3 is CASSGERMNTEAFF. The DNA for the CDR3 is TGTGCCAGCAGTGGAGAACGCATGAACACTGAAGCTTTCTTT. The rearrangement links TRBV2 to TRBJ1-1; D not resolved. The CDR3 length is 14 residues. Germline CDR1 is SNHLY and CDR2 is FYNNEI. Trimming pared 4 bases from V and 0 bases from J, leaving 9 bases between.

This clonotype has ten or more counts. This chain joins TRBV6-1 and TRBJ1-1; the match to TRBD1 covers 10 bases. Germline V CDR1 and CDR2: MNHNS, SASEGT. The V segment lost 6 bases and the J segment 5 bases; nucleotides outside the gene matches: 9. The CDR3 sequence is 15 residues long. The DNA of the CDR3 is TGTGCCAGCAGGCCCGGGACAGGGGTACAAACTGAAGCTTTCTTT. Its protein product is CASRPGTGVQTEAFF.

This clonotype occurred many times. The chain employs TRBV6-5 and TRBJ1-1; D is ambiguous. V was pared by 2 bases and J by 8 bases, with 12 bases between. The germline V gene has CDR1 MNHEY and CDR2 SVGAGI. The CDR3 has 13 amino acids. CDR3: CASSYADGSEAFF. CDR3 nucleotides: TGTGCCAGCAGTTACGCGGACGGATCCGAAGCTTTCTTT.

This clonotype was seen a handful of times. This chain links TRBV11-3 with TRBJ1-1, with D unclear. Germline V gene lookup returns CDR1 SGHNT and CDR2 YENEEA. This CDR3 is 14 amino acids long. V was pared by 6 bases and J by 3 bases, with 14 bases between. The CDR3, as DNA: TGTGCCAGCAGTCTTCGCATTCCCGACACTGAAGCTTTCTTT. Translating it yields CASSLRIPDTEAFF.

This clonotype was found many times. The V call is TRBV19, the J call TRBJ1-2; D call uncertain. The CDR3 loop spans 12 amino acids. The V and J ends lost 7 bases and 8 bases respectively, with 14 bases between them. The germline CDR1 and CDR2 sequences are LNHDA and SQIVND (reference sequence). The CDR3 bases are TGTGCCAGTACCGCTACAGTCTACGGCTACACCTTC. Translated, it gives CASTATVYGYTF.

The gene calls are TRBV5-1 and TRBJ2-7; possibly TRBD1 for D (6 bases). Germline CDR1 reads SGHRS; CDR2 reads YFSETQ. Trimming pared 2 bases from V and 4 bases from J, leaving 10 bases between. The CDR3 covers 13 residues. The CDR3 is CASSLQQGYEQYF. The CDR3 DNA sequence: TGCGCCAGCAGCTTACAGCAGGGGTACGAGCAGTACTTC.

This clonotype was seen ten or more times. This chain joins TRBV5-1 and TRBJ1-1; D is ambiguous. V shed 5 bases and J shed 6 bases, with 20 bases lying between them. Germline V lookup: CDR1 SGHRS, CDR2 YFSETQ. This CDR3 is built from 15 residues. Written as DNA, the CDR3 is TGCGCCAGCAGGGCCGGACCAACTACGACGGCTGAAGCTTTCTTT. Its protein is CASRAGPTTTAEAFF.

This clonotype was observed a few times. V is TRBV4-1 and J is TRBJ2-5; 10 bases are a match to TRBD2. The germline V gene has CDR1 MGHRA and CDR2 YSYEKL. The CDR3 sequence is 16 residues long. With 1 base clipped from V and 4 bases from J, the junction kept 6 bases outside the gene matches. The CDR3 DNA is TGCGCCAGCAGCCAAGTAGTAGCGGGGGGCGGAGAGACCCAGTACTTC. It codes for CASSQVVAGGGETQYF.

At least ten counts were recorded for this clonotype. V is TRBV6-5 and J is TRBJ1-2; D gene ambiguous. CDR1 and CDR2 from the germline V gene are MNHEY and SVGAGI. V was shortened by 0 bases and J by 4 bases, with 9 bases between the two germline ends. This CDR3 contains 14 residues. The CDR3 bases are TGTGCCAGCAGTTACTCATCCGGGATCTATGGCTACACCTTC. This gives the protein CASSYSSGIYGYTF.

This clonotype was counted many times. The rearrangement links TRBV30 to TRBJ1-1, with D possibly TRBD1 on 6 matching bases. The CDR3 is 14 amino acids. From germline, CDR1 is GTSNPN and CDR2 SVGIG (reference sequence). V was pared by 7 bases and J by 7 bases, with 22 bases between. CDR3 amino acids: CASQGSEIVGEAFF. CDR3 in DNA: TGTGCCTCCCAGGGGTCAGAGATTGTCGGTGAAGCTTTCTTT. Full variable domain (rest looked up from reference TRBV30 and TRBJ1-1): SQTIHQWPATLVQPVGSPLSLECTVEGTSNPNLYWYRQAAGRGLQLLFYSVGIGQISSEVPQNLSASRPQDRQFILSSKKLLLSDSGFYLCASQGSEIVGEAFFGQGTRLTVV.

This clonotype was seen at least ten times. The V gene is TRBV6-1, the J gene TRBJ1-1; D unresolved. From germline, CDR1 is MNHNS and CDR2 SASEGT. The CDR3 has 15 amino acids. V lost 0 bases and J lost 0, with 8 bases in between. The CDR3 coding sequence is TGTGCCAGCAGTGAAGCGTCCCTCATGAACACTGAAGCTTTCTTT. Translation gives CASSEASLMNTEAFF.

This clonotype was seen at least ten times. The J gene is TRBJ2-7, the V gene TRBV7-2; D ambiguous. CDR1 and CDR2 from the germline V gene are SGHTA and FQGNSA. This CDR3 spans 13 amino acids. V shed 3 bases and J shed 0 bases, with 6 bases lying between them. CDR3 sequence: CASSLYNSYEQYF. The CDR3 region has the DNA TGTGCCAGCAGCTTGTACAACTCCTACGAGCAGTACTTC.

The sample holds many counts of this clonotype. No conserved phenylalanine or tryptophan is present at the end of the CDR3, so a read error is the likely explanation. V usage is TRBV5-1 and J usage is TRBJ2-2; D may be TRBD2 (5 bases). The ends were cut back, 0 bases at V and 1 base at J, with 7 bases in the middle. This CDR3 is built from 15 residues. Per germline, CDR1 SGHRS and CDR2 YFSETQ. CDR3 DNA sequence: TGCGCCAGCAGCTTGGATCGGGAGAACACCGGGGAGCTGTTTGTT. Translating it yields CASSLDRENTGELFV.

This clonotype was seen only a few times. The chain carries TRBV12-3 or TRBV12-4 and TRBJ2-5; 8 bases are a match to TRBD1. The CDR3 is made up of 15 amino acids. V was clipped by 6 bases and J by 3 bases; unmatched bases: 9. The CDR3 DNA sequence: TGTGCCAGCAGCTACCCTACAGGGGGTAAAGAGACCCAGTACTTC. Translated: CASSYPTGGKETQYF.

Many counts were recorded for this clonotype. V is TRBV5-1 and J is TRBJ2-7, with 9 nucleotides matching TRBD1. This CDR3 has 15 residues. The trim removed 4 bases at V and 3 bases at J, leaving 8 bases unmatched. Germline lookup yields CDR1 SGHRS and CDR2 YFSETQ. The CDR3 DNA is TGCGCCAGCAGCATCTCCGGGACAGGGAACTACGAGCAGTACTTC. Protein sequence: CASSISGTGNYEQYF.

The sample holds many counts of this clonotype. V usage is TRBV27 and J usage is TRBJ1-2; the match to TRBD1 covers 9 bases. This CDR3 region has 15 residues. The V gene's germline CDR1 is MNHEY and CDR2 SMNVEV (reference sequence). The J segment lost 4 bases and the V segment lost 8 bases, leaving 11 bases of the junction unmatched. This CDR3 is CASGMTGGPFYGYTF. In DNA form, the CDR3 reads TGTGCCAGCGGTATGACAGGGGGGCCTTTCTATGGCTACACCTTC.